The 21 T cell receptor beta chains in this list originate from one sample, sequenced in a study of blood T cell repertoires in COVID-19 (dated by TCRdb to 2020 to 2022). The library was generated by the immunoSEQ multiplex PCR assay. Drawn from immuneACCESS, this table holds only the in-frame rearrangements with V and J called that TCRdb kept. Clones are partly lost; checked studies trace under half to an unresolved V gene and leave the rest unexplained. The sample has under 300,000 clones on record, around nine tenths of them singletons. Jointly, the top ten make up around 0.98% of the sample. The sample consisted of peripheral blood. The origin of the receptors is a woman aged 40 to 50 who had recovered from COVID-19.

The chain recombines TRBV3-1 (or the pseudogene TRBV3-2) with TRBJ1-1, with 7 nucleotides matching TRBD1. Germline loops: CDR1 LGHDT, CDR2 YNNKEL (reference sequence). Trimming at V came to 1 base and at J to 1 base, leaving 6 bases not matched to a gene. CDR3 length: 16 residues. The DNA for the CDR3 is TGTGCCAGCAGCCAAGCCAGACAGGGACGGAACACTGAAGCTTTCTTT. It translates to CASSQARQGRNTEAFF.

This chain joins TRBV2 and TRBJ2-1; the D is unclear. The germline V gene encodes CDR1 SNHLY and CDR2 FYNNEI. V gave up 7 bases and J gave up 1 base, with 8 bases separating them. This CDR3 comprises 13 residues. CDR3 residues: CASNSGSYNEQFF. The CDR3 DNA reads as TGTGCCAGCAATTCCGGGTCCTACAATGAGCAGTTCTTC.

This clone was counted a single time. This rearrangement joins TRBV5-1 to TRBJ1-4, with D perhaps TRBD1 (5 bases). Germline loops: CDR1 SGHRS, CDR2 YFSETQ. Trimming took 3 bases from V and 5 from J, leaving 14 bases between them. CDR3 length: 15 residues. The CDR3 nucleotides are TGCGCCAGCAGCTCGCAGGGTTCCTCAAATGAAAAACTGTTTTTT. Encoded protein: CASSSQGSSNEKLFF.

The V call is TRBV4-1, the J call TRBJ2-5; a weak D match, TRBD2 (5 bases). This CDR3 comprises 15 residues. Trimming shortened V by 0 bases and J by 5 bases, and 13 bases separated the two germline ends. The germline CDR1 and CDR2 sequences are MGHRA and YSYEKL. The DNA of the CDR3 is TGCGCCAGCAGCCAAGATGGGCTAGCTTTGGAGACCCAGTACTTC. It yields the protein CASSQDGLALETQYF.

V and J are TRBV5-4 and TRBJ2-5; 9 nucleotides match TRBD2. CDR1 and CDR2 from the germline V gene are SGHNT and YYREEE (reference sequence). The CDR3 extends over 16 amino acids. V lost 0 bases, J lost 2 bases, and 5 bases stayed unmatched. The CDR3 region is CASSLALAGTQETQYF. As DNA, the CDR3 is TGTGCCAGCAGCTTGGCCCTAGCGGGGACACAAGAGACCCAGTACTTC.

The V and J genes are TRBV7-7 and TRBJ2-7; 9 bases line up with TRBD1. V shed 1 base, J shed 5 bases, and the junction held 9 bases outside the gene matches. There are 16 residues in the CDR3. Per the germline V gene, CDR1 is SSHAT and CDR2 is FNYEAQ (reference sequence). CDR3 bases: TGTGCCAGCAGCTTAGTACCTCGGGACAGGGTGGACGAGCAGTACGTC. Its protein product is CASSLVPRDRVDEQYV.

CDR3 region: CASSPDRVDTQYF. CDR3 nucleotide sequence: TGTGCCAGCAGCCCCGACAGAGTAGATACGCAGTATTTT. V is TRBV5-6 and J is TRBJ2-3, with a tentative D call TRBD1 (5 bases). The CDR3 contains 13 residues. V gave up 4 bases and J gave up 5 bases, with 11 bases separating them. Germline V gives CDR1 SGHDT, CDR2 YYEEEE.

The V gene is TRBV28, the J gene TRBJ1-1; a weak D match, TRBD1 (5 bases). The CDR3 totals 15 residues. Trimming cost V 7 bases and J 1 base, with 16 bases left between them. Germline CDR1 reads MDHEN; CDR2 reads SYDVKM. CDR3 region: CASTGLGPPNTEAFF. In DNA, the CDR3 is TGTGCCAGCACCGGCCTGGGGCCCCCGAACACTGAAGCTTTCTTT.

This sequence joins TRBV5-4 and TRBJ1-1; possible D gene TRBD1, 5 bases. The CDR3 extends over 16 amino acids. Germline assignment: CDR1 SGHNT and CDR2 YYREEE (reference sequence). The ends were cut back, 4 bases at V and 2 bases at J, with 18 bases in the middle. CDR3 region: CASSPAGQGGNTEAFF. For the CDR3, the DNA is TGTGCCAGCAGCCCGGCGGGGCAGGGAGGCAACACTGAAGCTTTCTTT.

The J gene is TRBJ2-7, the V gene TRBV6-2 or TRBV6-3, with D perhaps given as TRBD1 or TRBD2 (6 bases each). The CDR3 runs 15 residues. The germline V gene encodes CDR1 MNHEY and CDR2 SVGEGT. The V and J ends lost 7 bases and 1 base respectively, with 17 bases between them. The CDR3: CASNPGAGKSYEQYF. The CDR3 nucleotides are TGTGCCAGCAACCCAGGGGCGGGAAAGTCCTACGAGCAGTACTTC.

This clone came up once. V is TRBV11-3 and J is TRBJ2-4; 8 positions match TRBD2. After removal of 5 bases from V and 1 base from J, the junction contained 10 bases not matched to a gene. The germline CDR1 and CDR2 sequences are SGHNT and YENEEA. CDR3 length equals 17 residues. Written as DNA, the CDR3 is TGTGCCAGCAGCCCCCCGGGGCGGGAGGCTGCCAAAAACATTCAGTACTTC. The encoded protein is CASSPPGREAAKNIQYF.

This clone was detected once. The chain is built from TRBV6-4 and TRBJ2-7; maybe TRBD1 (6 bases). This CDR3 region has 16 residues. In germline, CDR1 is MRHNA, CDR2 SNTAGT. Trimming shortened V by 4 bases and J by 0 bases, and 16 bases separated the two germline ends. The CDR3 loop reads CASSVAGQGSSYEQYF. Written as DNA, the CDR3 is TGTGCCAGCAGTGTGGCCGGGCAGGGGAGCTCCTACGAGCAGTACTTC.

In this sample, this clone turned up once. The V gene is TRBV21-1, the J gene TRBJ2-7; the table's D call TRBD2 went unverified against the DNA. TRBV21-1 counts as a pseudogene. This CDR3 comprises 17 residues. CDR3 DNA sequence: TGTGCCAGCAGCTCGAAACGGACTAGCGGGGAAACCTACGAGCAGTACTTC. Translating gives CASSSKRTSGETYEQYF.

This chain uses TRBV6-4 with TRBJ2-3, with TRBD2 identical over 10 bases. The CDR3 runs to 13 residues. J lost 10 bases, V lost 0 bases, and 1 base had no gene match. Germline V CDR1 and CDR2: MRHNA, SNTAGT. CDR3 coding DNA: TGTGCCAGCAGTGACTCCCTAGCGGGAGCGCAGTATTTT. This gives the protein CASSDSLAGAQYF.

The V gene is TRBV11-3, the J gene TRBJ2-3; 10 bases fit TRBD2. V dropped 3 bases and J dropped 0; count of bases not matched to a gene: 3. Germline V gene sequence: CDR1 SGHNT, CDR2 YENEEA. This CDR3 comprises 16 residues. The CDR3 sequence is CASSFRLAGSTDTQYF. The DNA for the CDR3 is TGTGCCAGCAGCTTCCGACTAGCGGGTAGCACAGATACGCAGTATTTT.

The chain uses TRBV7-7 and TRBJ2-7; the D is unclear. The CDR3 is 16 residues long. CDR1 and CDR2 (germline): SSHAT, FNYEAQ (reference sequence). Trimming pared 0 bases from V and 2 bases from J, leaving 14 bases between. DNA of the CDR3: TGTGCCAGCAGCTTAGCCGCCGGCGGCCCCGCCTACGAGCAGTACGTC. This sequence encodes CASSLAAGGPAYEQYV.

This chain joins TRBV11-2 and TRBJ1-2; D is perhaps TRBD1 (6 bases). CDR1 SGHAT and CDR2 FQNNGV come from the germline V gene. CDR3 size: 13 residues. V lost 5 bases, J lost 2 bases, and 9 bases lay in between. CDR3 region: CASSQGRNYGYTF. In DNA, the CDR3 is TGTGCCAGCAGCCAGGGGCGGAACTATGGCTACACCTTC.

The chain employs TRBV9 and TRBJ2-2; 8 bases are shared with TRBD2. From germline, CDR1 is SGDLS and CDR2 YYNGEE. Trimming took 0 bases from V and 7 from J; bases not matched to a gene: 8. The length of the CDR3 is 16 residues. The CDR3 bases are TGTGCCAGCAGCGTAGCTGTCGGGAGGGGAGGCGGGGAGCTGTTTTTT. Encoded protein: CASSVAVGRGGGELFF.

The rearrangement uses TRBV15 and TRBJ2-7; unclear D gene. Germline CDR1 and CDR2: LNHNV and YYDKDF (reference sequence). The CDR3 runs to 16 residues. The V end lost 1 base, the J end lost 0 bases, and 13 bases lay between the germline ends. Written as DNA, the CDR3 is TGTGCCACCAGCAGAGGGGTGGGCAGAGCCTCCTACGAGCAGTACTTC. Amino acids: CATSRGVGRASYEQYF.

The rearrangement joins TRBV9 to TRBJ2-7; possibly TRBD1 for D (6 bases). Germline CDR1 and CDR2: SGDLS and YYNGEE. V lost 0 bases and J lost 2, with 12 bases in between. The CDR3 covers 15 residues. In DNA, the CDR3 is TGTGCCAGCAGCGTAGGTGGGGGCACCACCTACGAGCAGTACTTC. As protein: CASSVGGGTTYEQYF.

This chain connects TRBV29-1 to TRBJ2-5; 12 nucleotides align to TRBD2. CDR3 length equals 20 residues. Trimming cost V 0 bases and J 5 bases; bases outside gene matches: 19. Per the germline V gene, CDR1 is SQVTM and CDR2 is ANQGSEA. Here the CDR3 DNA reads TGCAGCGTTGAAGATCCCGGGGTGGCTAGCGGGAGGGGCCGGCGGGAGACCCAGTACTTC. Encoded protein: CSVEDPGVASGRGRRETQYF.